Listed below are T cell receptor beta chains from one sample, sequenced in a study of cytomegalovirus exposure and HLA in healthy donors. Libraries were prepared by immunoSEQ multiplex PCR; TCRdb keeps only in-frame clonotypes and omits some of them. The sample has over 150,000 clones, 68% seen once; the top ten hold around 2.8%. Sequenced input: PBMCs. These receptors originate from a woman aged 40 to 49 in good health and CMV-seropositive. CDR3s include the opening cysteine and the closing phenylalanine or tryptophan. D genes are given only for firm matches. Clone size is stated in some rows and not others, as once, few, many or a class when expanded.

cdr3_length: 15
j_call: TRBJ1-1
clone_size: NA
d_call: TRBD1
v_call: TRBV5-1
cdr3_aa: CASSMAGQGATEAFF
cdr3_nt: TGCGCCAGCAGCATGGCCGGACAGGGCGCCACTGAAGCTTTCTTT

cdr3_length: 13
j_call: TRBJ2-3
clone_size: NA
d_call: NA
v_call: TRBV6-5
cdr3_aa: CASSYVRGDTQYF
cdr3_nt: TGTGCCAGCAGTTACGTTCGGGGGGATACGCAGTATTTT

cdr3_length: 16
j_call: TRBJ2-7
clone_size: NA
d_call: NA
v_call: TRBV25-1
cdr3_aa: CASSEFYGTDTYEQYF
cdr3_nt: TGTGCCAGCAGTGAATTCTACGGGACTGACACCTACGAGCAGTACTTC

cdr3_length: 16
j_call: TRBJ2-7
clone_size: NA
d_call: TRBD2
v_call: TRBV28
cdr3_aa: CASGGSGTSAYYEQYF
cdr3_nt: TGTGCCAGCGGGGGTTCCGGGACTAGCGCCTATTACGAGCAGTACTTC

cdr3_length: 14
j_call: TRBJ2-7
clone_size: NA
d_call: NA
v_call: TRBV7-9
cdr3_aa: CSSSLVSVPGEQYF
cdr3_nt: TGTTCCAGCAGCTTAGTATCTGTCCCCGGCGAGCAGTACTTC

cdr3_length: 14
j_call: TRBJ2-7
clone_size: NA
d_call: TRBD2
v_call: TRBV19
cdr3_aa: CATPGLAGHNEQYF
cdr3_nt: TGTGCCACCCCAGGCCTAGCGGGACACAACGAGCAGTACTTC

cdr3_length: 16
j_call: TRBJ2-1
clone_size: NA
d_call: NA
v_call: TRBV5-1
cdr3_aa: CASSLPLASSYNEQFF
cdr3_nt: TGCGCCAGCAGCCTTCCCCTAGCTAGCTCCTACAATGAGCAGTTCTTC

cdr3_length: 14
j_call: TRBJ2-5
clone_size: NA
d_call: TRBD1
v_call: TRBV27
cdr3_aa: CASSLSTGRETQYF
cdr3_nt: TGTGCCAGCAGTTTATCGACAGGGCGAGAGACCCAGTACTTC

cdr3_length: 16
j_call: TRBJ2-1
clone_size: few
d_call: TRBD2
v_call: TRBV27
cdr3_aa: CASSVQTSGGANEQFF
cdr3_nt: TGTGCCAGCAGTGTACAGACTAGCGGGGGGGCCAATGAGCAGTTCTTC

cdr3_length: 17
j_call: TRBJ2-3
clone_size: NA
d_call: NA
v_call: TRBV5-4
cdr3_aa: CASSGGVFTGSTDTQYF
cdr3_nt: TGTGCCAGCAGCGGGGGGGTGTTTACAGGGAGCACAGATACGCAGTATTTT

cdr3_length: 16
j_call: TRBJ1-1
clone_size: once
d_call: NA
v_call: TRBV6-5
cdr3_aa: CASSYSTGTGRTEAFF
cdr3_nt: TGTGCCAGCAGTTACTCGACGGGAACAGGGCGCACTGAAGCTTTCTTT

cdr3_length: 13
j_call: TRBJ2-5
clone_size: NA
d_call: NA
v_call: TRBV7-2
cdr3_aa: CASSDRSGETQYF
cdr3_nt: TGTGCCAGCAGCGACAGGTCCGGAGAGACCCAGTACTTC

cdr3_length: 16
j_call: TRBJ2-7
clone_size: NA
d_call: NA
v_call: TRBV7-9
cdr3_aa: CASSPSIGQRLGEQYF
cdr3_nt: TGTGCCAGCAGCCCGTCTATCGGACAGCGACTGGGCGAGCAGTACTTC

cdr3_length: 15
j_call: TRBJ1-4
clone_size: NA
d_call: TRBD1
v_call: TRBV5-1
cdr3_aa: CASSLVEGAQEKLFF
cdr3_nt: TGCGCCAGCAGCTTGGTAGAGGGGGCACAGGAAAAACTGTTTTTT

cdr3_length: 16
j_call: TRBJ2-1
clone_size: NA
d_call: TRBD2
v_call: TRBV4-3
cdr3_aa: CASSQDTSGGYNEQFF
cdr3_nt: TGCGCCAGCAGCCAAGATACTAGCGGGGGTTACAATGAGCAGTTCTTC

cdr3_length: 14
j_call: TRBJ1-6
clone_size: NA
d_call: TRBD1
v_call: TRBV6-5
cdr3_aa: CASRGGTVDSPLHF
cdr3_nt: TGTGCCAGCAGGGGCGGGACAGTCGATTCACCCCTCCACTTT

cdr3_length: 13
j_call: TRBJ2-7
clone_size: NA
d_call: NA
v_call: TRBV7-9
cdr3_aa: CASSSGVSYEQYF
cdr3_nt: TGTGCCAGCAGCTCCGGGGTCTCCTACGAGCAGTACTTC

cdr3_length: 15
j_call: TRBJ2-1
clone_size: NA
d_call: NA
v_call: TRBV2
cdr3_aa: CASRSYGQYYNEQFF
cdr3_nt: TGTGCCAGCAGGTCATACGGACAGTATTACAATGAGCAGTTCTTC

cdr3_length: 16
j_call: TRBJ2-5
clone_size: few
d_call: TRBD2
v_call: TRBV9
cdr3_aa: CASSVGSGGTQETQYF
cdr3_nt: TGTGCCAGCAGCGTAGGTAGCGGGGGGACCCAAGAGACCCAGTACTTC

cdr3_length: 14
j_call: TRBJ2-7
clone_size: NA
d_call: NA
v_call: TRBV27
cdr3_aa: CASSLTWVSYEQYF
cdr3_nt: TGTGCCAGCAGTCTGACATGGGTCTCCTACGAGCAGTACTTC

cdr3_length: 14
j_call: TRBJ2-3
clone_size: few
d_call: NA
v_call: TRBV2
cdr3_aa: CASSGTAWTDTQYF
cdr3_nt: TGTGCCAGCTCCGGGACTGCTTGGACAGATACGCAGTATTTT

cdr3_length: 14
j_call: TRBJ1-4
clone_size: few
d_call: NA
v_call: TRBV5-1
cdr3_aa: CASSFGRGVEKLFF
cdr3_nt: TGCGCCAGCAGCTTTGGCAGGGGTGTTGAAAAACTGTTTTTT

cdr3_length: 16
j_call: TRBJ2-1
clone_size: NA
d_call: TRBD2
v_call: TRBV6-5
cdr3_aa: CASSFGGGGPYNEQFF
cdr3_nt: TGTGCCAGCAGTTTCGGGGGGGGTGGCCCCTACAATGAGCAGTTCTTC

cdr3_length: 14
j_call: TRBJ2-7
clone_size: few
d_call: TRBD2
v_call: TRBV19
cdr3_aa: CASRGLAGGHEQYF
cdr3_nt: TGTGCCAGTAGAGGACTAGCGGGGGGCCACGAGCAGTACTTC

cdr3_length: 15
j_call: TRBJ1-3
clone_size: NA
d_call: NA
v_call: TRBV9
cdr3_aa: CASSPTDSSGNTIYF
cdr3_nt: TGTGCCAGCAGCCCAACCGACAGCTCTGGAAACACCATATATTTT

cdr3_length: 13
j_call: TRBJ1-1
clone_size: NA
d_call: TRBD1
v_call: TRBV15
cdr3_aa: CATRGTDNTEAFF
cdr3_nt: TGTGCCACCAGGGGGACAGATAACACTGAAGCTTTCTTT

cdr3_length: 11
j_call: TRBJ2-5
clone_size: once
d_call: NA
v_call: TRBV20-1
cdr3_aa: CSATKQETQYF
cdr3_nt: TGCAGTGCGACAAAACAAGAGACCCAGTACTTC

cdr3_length: 15
j_call: TRBJ1-2
clone_size: NA
d_call: NA
v_call: TRBV18
cdr3_aa: CASSPVSEFNYGYTF
cdr3_nt: TGTGCCAGCTCACCGGTCTCGGAGTTTAACTATGGCTACACCTTC

cdr3_length: 17
j_call: TRBJ1-3
clone_size: NA
d_call: NA
v_call: TRBV9
cdr3_aa: CASSVESQGSSGNTIYF
cdr3_nt: TGTGCCAGCAGCGTAGAAAGCCAGGGGTCGAGCGGAAACACCATATATTTT

cdr3_length: 13
j_call: TRBJ2-1
clone_size: few
d_call: NA
v_call: TRBV25-1
cdr3_aa: CASSRGSEDEQFF
cdr3_nt: TGTGCCAGCAGTCGCGGCAGTGAGGATGAGCAGTTCTTC

cdr3_length: 18
j_call: TRBJ2-7
clone_size: NA
d_call: TRBD1
v_call: TRBV4-1
cdr3_aa: CASSLTSGGQGNQGEQYF
cdr3_nt: TGCGCCAGCAGCCTGACCTCTGGGGGACAGGGGAACCAAGGCGAGCAGTACTTC

cdr3_length: 15
j_call: TRBJ2-2
clone_size: NA
d_call: TRBD1
v_call: TRBV5-4
cdr3_aa: CASSSPDREAGELFF
cdr3_nt: TGTGCCAGCAGTTCACCGGACAGGGAGGCCGGGGAGCTGTTTTTT

cdr3_length: 14
j_call: TRBJ2-5
clone_size: NA
d_call: TRBD1
v_call: TRBV7-3
cdr3_aa: CASSINRGQETQHF
cdr3_nt: TGTGCCAGCAGCATTAACAGGGGACAAGAGACCCAGCACTTC

cdr3_length: 19
j_call: TRBJ1-6
clone_size: NA
d_call: NA
v_call: TRBV27
cdr3_aa: CASSLAHYGGTRWYSPLHF
cdr3_nt: TGTGCCAGCAGTTTAGCCCATTACGGCGGGACGAGGTGGTATTCACCCCTCCACTTT

cdr3_length: 14
j_call: TRBJ2-7
clone_size: NA
d_call: TRBD2
v_call: TRBV4-3
cdr3_aa: CASSQDREVNEQYF
cdr3_nt: TGCGCCAGCAGCCAAGACCGGGAGGTGAACGAGCAGTACTTC

cdr3_length: 14
j_call: TRBJ2-1
clone_size: NA
d_call: NA
v_call: TRBV6-4
cdr3_aa: CASRPGQGFGEQFF
cdr3_nt: TGTGCCAGCAGACCGGGACAAGGCTTCGGGGAGCAGTTCTTC

cdr3_length: 14
j_call: TRBJ1-3
clone_size: NA
d_call: TRBD1
v_call: TRBV2
cdr3_aa: CASSTNRGMNTIYF
cdr3_nt: TGTGCCAGCAGTACCAACAGGGGAATGAACACCATATATTTT

cdr3_length: 15
j_call: TRBJ2-5
clone_size: few
d_call: TRBD2
v_call: TRBV7-2
cdr3_aa: CASSPLAGEQETQYF
cdr3_nt: TGTGCCAGCAGCCCGTTAGCGGGGGAGCAAGAGACCCAGTACTTC

cdr3_length: 17
j_call: TRBJ2-3
clone_size: NA
d_call: TRBD1
v_call: TRBV7-6
cdr3_aa: CASSAGTGGSSTDTQYF
cdr3_nt: TGTGCCAGCAGCGCTGGGACAGGGGGCTCTAGCACAGATACGCAGTATTTT

cdr3_length: 15
j_call: TRBJ1-2
clone_size: NA
d_call: TRBD1
v_call: TRBV4-3
cdr3_aa: CASSHGGQGSYGYTF
cdr3_nt: TGCGCCAGCAGCCACGGGGGACAGGGGAGCTATGGCTACACCTTC

cdr3_length: 14
j_call: TRBJ2-7
clone_size: NA
d_call: NA
v_call: TRBV7-9
cdr3_aa: CASRQNRPPYEQYF
cdr3_nt: TGTGCCAGCAGACAAAATCGTCCCCCCTACGAGCAGTACTTC

cdr3_length: 13
j_call: TRBJ1-2
clone_size: NA
d_call: NA
v_call: TRBV7-2
cdr3_aa: CASSLGGSYGYTF
cdr3_nt: TGTGCCAGCAGCTTAGGAGGGTCCTATGGCTACACCTTC

cdr3_length: 16
j_call: TRBJ2-4
clone_size: NA
d_call: TRBD2
v_call: TRBV7-3
cdr3_aa: CASSLNEAGRKNIQYF
cdr3_nt: TGTGCCAGCAGCTTAAACGAAGCGGGACGCAAAAACATTCAGTACTTC

cdr3_length: 14
j_call: TRBJ2-5
clone_size: NA
d_call: TRBD1
v_call: TRBV25-1
cdr3_aa: CASSDRDRGETQYF
cdr3_nt: TGTGCCAGCAGCGACCGGGACAGGGGAGAGACCCAGTACTTC

cdr3_length: 14
j_call: TRBJ2-3
clone_size: NA
d_call: NA
v_call: TRBV5-4
cdr3_aa: CASSLHRSTDTQYF
cdr3_nt: TGTGCCAGCAGCTTGCACAGGAGCACAGATACGCAGTATTTT

cdr3_length: 13
j_call: TRBJ1-2
clone_size: NA
d_call: TRBD1
v_call: TRBV2
cdr3_aa: CASREGTGTGYTF
cdr3_nt: TGTGCCAGCAGGGAGGGGACAGGGACTGGCTACACCTTC

cdr3_length: 15
j_call: TRBJ1-4
clone_size: NA
d_call: TRBD1
v_call: TRBV7-9
cdr3_aa: CASSLTGQGNEKLFF
cdr3_nt: TGTGCCAGCAGCTTGACAGGGCAGGGTAATGAAAAACTGTTTTTT

cdr3_length: 10
j_call: TRBJ2-1
clone_size: NA
d_call: NA
v_call: TRBV2
cdr3_aa: CASQYNEQFF
cdr3_nt: TGTGCCAGCCAATACAATGAGCAGTTCTTC

cdr3_length: 15
j_call: TRBJ1-1
clone_size: few
d_call: NA
v_call: TRBV5-1
cdr3_aa: CASSTNPGRDTEAFF
cdr3_nt: TGCGCCAGCAGCACAAATCCTGGCAGGGACACTGAAGCTTTCTTT

cdr3_length: 14
j_call: TRBJ2-7
clone_size: NA
d_call: NA
v_call: TRBV6-6
cdr3_aa: CASSYSSTSYEQYF
cdr3_nt: TGTGCCAGCAGTTATTCCAGTACCAGCTACGAGCAGTACTTC

cdr3_length: 13
j_call: TRBJ2-3
clone_size: few
d_call: NA
v_call: TRBV6-6
cdr3_aa: CASWPGFTDTQYF
cdr3_nt: TGTGCCAGCTGGCCAGGTTTCACAGATACGCAGTATTTT

cdr3_length: 12
j_call: TRBJ1-1
clone_size: few
d_call: NA
v_call: TRBV29-1
cdr3_aa: CSVQGMNTEAFF
cdr3_nt: TGCAGCGTCCAGGGGATGAACACTGAAGCTTTCTTT

cdr3_length: 14
j_call: TRBJ1-1
clone_size: NA
d_call: NA
v_call: TRBV6-1
cdr3_aa: CASSSMGALTEAFF
cdr3_nt: TGTGCCAGCAGTTCTATGGGGGCACTCACTGAAGCTTTCTTT

cdr3_length: 17
j_call: TRBJ2-7
clone_size: NA
d_call: NA
v_call: TRBV21-1
cdr3_aa: CASSEPPPLAPSYEQYF
cdr3_nt: TGTGCCAGCAGCGAACCCCCGCCGCTAGCGCCCTCCTACGAGCAGTACTTC

cdr3_length: 14
j_call: TRBJ2-6
clone_size: NA
d_call: NA
v_call: TRBV12-5
cdr3_aa: CASGLLQGANVLTF
cdr3_nt: TGTGCTAGTGGTTTGCTTCAGGGGGCCAACGTCCTGACTTTC